Below are 7 T cell receptor beta chains sequenced from a single sample in a study of blood T cell repertoires in COVID-19. The protocol was immunoSEQ multiplex PCR, while the TCRdb copy is restricted to in-frame clones and leaves out a portion. The sample has 200,000 to 300,000 clones; roughly 86% are singletons. The sample taken for sequencing was PBMCs or T cells enriched from blood (not recorded which). Every receptor here comes from a woman between 45 and 65 years old who had recovered from COVID-19.

V gene TRBV24-1 combines with J gene TRBJ2-2; 8 positions match TRBD1. V shed 5 bases, J shed 2 bases, and the junction held 3 bases outside the gene matches. Germline values: CDR1 KGHDR, CDR2 SFDVKD. This CDR3 has 15 amino acids. CDR3 residues: CATSGGQVNTGELFF. The CDR3 coding sequence is TGTGCCACCAGTGGGGGACAGGTCAACACCGGGGAGCTGTTTTTT.

This chain links TRBV9 with TRBJ2-1; 16 bases match TRBD2. J was trimmed by 11 bases and V by 3 bases; bases with no gene match: 11. CDR3 length equals 17 residues. From germline, CDR1 is SGDLS and CDR2 YYNGEE. DNA for the CDR3: TGTGCCAGCAGCGGGGGACAGGGGGGACTAGCGGGAGGGAAGCAGTTCTTC. As protein: CASSGGQGGLAGGKQFF.

This clone is a singleton in its sample. The gene calls are TRBV5-1 and TRBJ2-2; D unresolved. There are 16 residues in the CDR3. Germline V gives CDR1 SGHRS, CDR2 YFSETQ. The germline V and J ends were trimmed by 2 bases and 7 bases, with 18 bases remaining between them. The CDR3 spells CASSLRAVAKIGELFF. In DNA, the CDR3 is TGCGCCAGCAGCTTACGAGCAGTAGCTAAGATCGGGGAGCTGTTTTTT.

This rearrangement joins TRBV2 to TRBJ2-6; 12 positions agree with TRBD2. J was trimmed by 0 bases and V by 6 bases; bases with no gene match: 6. The CDR3 consists of 18 residues. Germline assignment: CDR1 SNHLY and CDR2 FYNNEI. CDR3 in amino acids: CASRSGTSGPSGANVLTF. CDR3 DNA: TGTGCCAGCAGATCCGGGACTAGCGGGCCCTCTGGGGCCAACGTCCTGACTTTC.

The V and J genes are TRBV28 and TRBJ1-3; D is ambiguous. V was trimmed by 6 bases and J by 2 bases, leaving 8 bases between them. Germline V gene data show CDR1 as MDHEN and CDR2 as SYDVKM. The CDR3 covers 13 residues. DNA for the CDR3: TGTGCCAGCAGGCCCGGGGCTGGAAACACCATATATTTT. Its protein is CASRPGAGNTIYF.

J is TRBJ1-2 and V is TRBV6-5; 7 bases fit TRBD1. The junction had 8 bases not matched to a gene; V was cut back by 6 bases and J by 7 bases. The CDR3 is made up of 13 amino acids. Germline values: CDR1 MNHEY, CDR2 SVGAGI. Written as DNA, the CDR3 is TGTGCCAGCAGGATAGACAGGGATACTGGCTACACCTTC. The encoded protein is CASRIDRDTGYTF.

This sequence joins TRBV3-1 (or the pseudogene TRBV3-2) and TRBJ2-2; 10 bases map to TRBD2. CDR1 and CDR2 (germline): LGHDT, YNNKEL (reference sequence). Unmatched junction bases numbered 9, after V lost 4 bases and J lost 7 bases. CDR3 size: 16 residues. CDR3 in amino acids: CASSPGLAELRGELFF. DNA for the CDR3: TGTGCCAGCAGCCCAGGACTAGCGGAGTTGCGCGGGGAGCTGTTTTTT.